Shown below are 31 T cell receptor beta chains from a single sample sequenced in a study of T cell responses to AZD1222 COVID-19 vaccine. Here immunoSEQ multiplex PCR was the method, and the copy in TCRdb shows in-frame clones only, minus some. The sample has about 150,000 clones, around 90% seen once. Material: peripheral blood, obtained 28 days after the second AZD1222 dose. These receptors were obtained from an adult who received the AZD1222 COVID-19 vaccine.

The V call is TRBV2, the J call TRBJ2-1; 12 nucleotides align to TRBD2. Germline lookup yields CDR1 SNHLY and CDR2 FYNNEI. The CDR3 loop spans 15 amino acids. Losses at the gene ends were 6 bases for V and 1 base for J; bases not matched to a gene: 1. CDR3 region: CASRLAGGSYNEQFF. The DNA for the CDR3 is TGTGCCAGCAGACTAGCGGGAGGATCCTACAATGAGCAGTTCTTC. The full variable domain, its missing parts supplied by reference TRBV2 and TRBJ2-1, is EPEVTQTPSHQVTQMGQEVILRCVPISNHLYFYWYRQILGQKVEFLVSFYNNEISEKSEIFDDQFSVERPDGSNFTLKIRSTKLEDSAMYFCASRLAGGSYNEQFFGPGTRLTVL.

This clone appeared once. V is TRBV2 and J is TRBJ2-5; the D gene is possibly TRBD1 (6 bases). The germline V and J ends were trimmed by 6 bases and 2 bases, with 13 bases remaining between them. CDR3 length: 14 residues. Per the germline V gene, CDR1 is SNHLY and CDR2 is FYNNEI. DNA for the CDR3: TGTGCCAGCAGGGAATGGACAGTACAAGAGACCCAGTACTTC. Its translation is CASREWTVQETQYF.

Turning to this clone: The sample holds other DNA sequences that translate to the same CDR3. This chain uses TRBV29-1 with TRBJ1-1; no firm D call. CDR1 and CDR2 (germline): SQVTM, ANQGSEA. The CDR3 sequence is 13 residues long. The V gene lost 3 bases and the J gene lost 0 bases, with 8 bases spanning the gap. The CDR3 nucleotides read TGCAGCGTTGAGAGAAGTATGAACACTGAAGCTTTCTTT. It codes for CSVERSMNTEAFF.

This clone appeared once. The CDR3 spells CASHSYRELNTEAFF. In DNA, the CDR3 is TGTGCCTCACACTCCTACAGGGAATTGAACACTGAAGCTTTCTTT. The V gene is TRBV6-5, the J gene TRBJ1-1; TRBD1 might be the D (6 bases). Trimming cost V 11 bases and J 0 bases, with 19 bases left between them. CDR3 length: 15 residues. From germline, CDR1 is MNHEY and CDR2 SVGAGI.

The chain combines TRBV28 with TRBJ1-2; TRBD1 might be the D (5 bases). V lost 3 bases to trimming and J lost 6 bases, with 17 bases between them. CDR1 MDHEN and CDR2 SYDVKM come from the germline V gene. The CDR3 consists of 15 residues. Here the CDR3 reads CASSFLRGRTHGYTF. In DNA, the CDR3 is TGTGCCAGCAGTTTTCTAAGGGGAAGGACCCATGGCTACACCTTC.

This chain connects TRBV5-8 to TRBJ1-1; D possibly corresponds to TRBD1 (6 bases). This CDR3 spans 15 amino acids. V lost 1 base, J lost 1 base, and 11 bases lay in between. From germline, CDR1 is SGHTS and CDR2 YDEGEE. DNA of the CDR3: TGTGCCAGCAGCTTGCCCTTACAGGGGAACACTGAAGCTTTCTTT. Translation gives CASSLPLQGNTEAFF.

This sequence joins TRBV27 and TRBJ1-2, with TRBD1 matching over 7 bases. This CDR3 comprises 14 residues. The germline V gene encodes CDR1 MNHEY and CDR2 SMNVEV (reference sequence). J gave up 5 bases and V 5 bases, and 8 bases lay outside the gene matches. CDR3 coding DNA: TGTGCCAGCAGTGTCGACAGGGCTTCTTATGGCTACACCTTC. This gives the protein CASSVDRASYGYTF.

The rearrangement uses TRBV6-5 and TRBJ1-4; tentatively, D is TRBD1 (6 bases). This CDR3 is built from 15 residues. The germline V gene encodes CDR1 MNHEY and CDR2 SVGAGI. V shed 0 bases and J shed 7 bases, with 12 bases lying between them. The CDR3 loop reads CASSYSSRGSEKLFF. CDR3 nucleotides: TGTGCCAGCAGTTACTCGAGCAGGGGTAGTGAAAAACTGTTTTTT.

The rearrangement uses TRBV11-2 and TRBJ2-1; 9 positions match TRBD2. J gave up 9 bases and V 5 bases, and 14 bases lay outside the gene matches. CDR3 length: 16 amino acids. Germline V gene sequence: CDR1 SGHAT, CDR2 FQNNGV. The CDR3 spells CASSLNIRTSVAEQFF. Written as DNA, the CDR3 is TGTGCCAGCAGCCTCAACATCAGGACTAGCGTGGCTGAGCAGTTCTTC. Full variable domain (outside the CDR3, taken from reference TRBV11-2 and TRBJ2-1): EAGVAQSPRYKIIEKRQSVAFWCNPISGHATLYWYQQILGQGPKLLIQFQNNGVVDDSQLPKDRFSAERLKGVDSTLKIQPAKLEDSAVYLCASSLNIRTSVAEQFFGPGTRLTVL.

The chain joins TRBV5-1 to TRBJ2-5; 12 bases are shared with TRBD1. V trimming: 5 bases; J trimming: 1 base; junction bases outside the gene matches: 3. The length of the CDR3 is 15 residues. Germline V CDR1 and CDR2: SGHRS, YFSETQ. The CDR3 spells CASRSGQGAQETQYF. The CDR3 nucleotides are TGCGCCAGCAGGTCGGGACAGGGGGCCCAAGAGACCCAGTACTTC.

This sequence joins TRBV12-1 and TRBJ1-5; the listed D gene, TRBD1, was not tested against the DNA. TRBV12-1 is reported as a pseudogene. The CDR3 covers 14 residues. CDR3 amino acids: CASSTPGGSQPQHF. For the CDR3, the DNA is TGTGCCAGCAGCACCCCAGGGGGCAGTCAGCCCCAGCATTTT.

The rearrangement uses TRBV21-1 and TRBJ1-2. TRBV21-1 is flagged as a pseudogene. CDR3 size: 10 residues. The CDR3 bases are TGTGCCAGCAGCACGGATGGCTACACCTTC. Translation: CASSTDGYTF.

The chain recombines TRBV6-2 or TRBV6-3 with TRBJ1-6; D is unresolved. Looked up from germline, CDR1 is MNHEY and CDR2 is SVGEGT. This CDR3 is 12 amino acids long. The germline V and J ends were trimmed by 2 bases and 7 bases, with 3 bases remaining between them. In nucleotides, the CDR3 is TGTGCCAGCAGTTACACAAATTCACCCCTCCACTTT. Translating gives CASSYTNSPLHF.

The rearrangement joins TRBV6-5 to TRBJ2-7; D not resolved. Germline-derived CDR1 and CDR2 are MNHEY and SVGAGI. The CDR3 is made up of 14 amino acids. Trimming stripped 8 bases from V and 0 bases from J, with 14 bases between. CDR3 nucleotides: TGTGCCAGCCACTCAGAACCAGGCTCCTACGAGCAGTACTTC. Encoded protein: CASHSEPGSYEQYF.

A note on this clone: At one of its ends the junction is not consistent with the germline gene, which may arise from a read error. This rearrangement joins TRBV5-8 to TRBJ2-5, with D possibly matching TRBD1 (5 bases). Per the germline V gene, CDR1 is SGHTS and CDR2 is YDEGEE. The CDR3 is 16 residues long. Here the CDR3 DNA reads TGTGCCAGCAGTTTGGAGACAGCATTGGGCCAAGAGACCCAGTACTTC. This encodes CASSLETALGQETQYF.

In its sample, this clone was seen once. The V and J genes are TRBV2 and TRBJ1-3; D call uncertain. Germline V gene sequence: CDR1 SNHLY, CDR2 FYNNEI. The CDR3 is made up of 14 amino acids. V was pared by 4 bases and J by 4 bases, with 11 bases between. Here the CDR3 DNA reads TGTGCCAGCAGTGTGGCCAGATCCGGAAACACCATATATTTT. Residues: CASSVARSGNTIYF.

This sequence joins TRBV20-1 and TRBJ1-5, with 7 bases matching TRBD1. The CDR3 sequence is 11 residues long. Germline values: CDR1 DFQATT, CDR2 SNEGSKA (reference sequence). Germline trimming cut 8 bases from V and 3 bases from J; bases unmatched to any gene: 1. CDR3 sequence (DNA): TGCAGTACAGGGGACAATCAGCCCCAGCATTTT. This encodes CSTGDNQPQHF.

The chain links TRBV27 to TRBJ1-2; 7 bases align to TRBD1. The CDR3 consists of 15 residues. Germline loops: CDR1 MNHEY, CDR2 SMNVEV (reference sequence). V shed 4 bases and J 4 bases; nucleotides not matched to a gene: 9. This CDR3 is CASSYGTAPSYGYTF. The CDR3 DNA reads as TGTGCCAGCAGTTACGGGACAGCCCCCTCCTATGGCTACACCTTC.

The V call is TRBV14, the J call TRBJ1-1; perhaps TRBD1 as D (6 bases). Trimming pared 4 bases from V and 11 bases from J, leaving 17 bases between. This CDR3 comprises 13 residues. The germline gives CDR1 SGHDN, CDR2 FVKESK. CDR3 loop: CASSPRVQGMAFF. The CDR3 bases are TGTGCCAGCAGCCCAAGGGTTCAGGGGATGGCTTTCTTT. Looking up the rest from reference TRBV14 and TRBJ1-1 gives the full variable domain: EAGVTQFPSHSVIEKGQTVTLRCDPISGHDNLYWYRRVMGKEIKFLLHFVKESKQDESGMPNNRFLAERTGGTYSTLKVQPAELEDSGVYFCASSPRVQGMAFFGQGTRLTVV.

The rearrangement joins TRBV29-1 to TRBJ1-1; no definite D call. The CDR3 runs to 13 residues. In germline, CDR1 is SQVTM, CDR2 ANQGSEA. The ends were cut back, 2 bases at V and 0 bases at J, with 7 bases in the middle. This chain's CDR3 is CSVEQVLNTEAFF. The CDR3 bases are TGCAGCGTTGAACAGGTTTTGAACACTGAAGCTTTCTTT.

Of note for this clone: This specimen includes other DNA sequences encoding the same CDR3. This rearrangement joins TRBV5-1 to TRBJ1-2; weak D call: TRBD1 (5 bases). V lost 2 bases, J lost 1 base, and 6 bases lay in between. Looked up from germline, CDR1 is SGHRS and CDR2 is YFSETQ. The CDR3 consists of 13 residues. CDR3 residues: CASSFDSNYGYTF. The CDR3 DNA follows: TGCGCCAGCAGCTTCGACAGTAACTATGGCTACACCTTC. Drawing the rest from reference TRBV5-1 and TRBJ1-2, the complete variable domain is KAGVTQTPRYLIKTRGQQVTLSCSPISGHRSVSWYQQTPGQGLQFLFEYFSETQRNKGNFPGRFSGRQFSNSRSEMNVSTLELGDSALYLCASSFDSNYGYTFGSGTRLTVV.

This rearrangement joins TRBV12-3 or TRBV12-4 to TRBJ2-4; perhaps TRBD1 as D (5 bases). CDR3 length: 12 amino acids. Trimming took off 4 bases at V and 6 bases at J, with 7 bases between the two ends. The DNA of the CDR3 is TGTGCCAGCAGTTATGGGGCAAACATTCAGTACTTC. Translated: CASSYGANIQYF.

The chain recombines TRBV11-2 with TRBJ2-7, with D possibly TRBD1 on 5 matching bases. V lost 6 bases to trimming and J lost 0 bases, with 12 bases between them. From germline, CDR1 is SGHAT and CDR2 FQNNGV. CDR3 length equals 14 residues. Written as DNA, the CDR3 is TGTGCCAGCAGTCGGACACAACGCTCCTACGAGCAGTACTTC. It is translated as CASSRTQRSYEQYF.

The CDR3 nucleotides are TGCGCCAGCAGCCAAGATCGGCAGGGTAGGGTGGGGGCACGGAACACCATATATTTT. It encodes CASSQDRQGRVGARNTIYF. The chain has TRBV4-1 and TRBJ1-3; tentative D call: TRBD1 (6 bases). Trimming pared 0 bases from V and 7 bases from J, leaving 25 bases between. This CDR3 spans 19 amino acids. CDR1 is MGHRA, CDR2 YSYEKL, per germline.

The chain carries TRBV24-1 and TRBJ2-1, with D possibly being TRBD2 (5 bases). Looked up from germline, CDR1 is KGHDR and CDR2 is SFDVKD. The germline V and J ends were trimmed by 3 bases and 7 bases, with 15 bases remaining between them. The CDR3 is 15 residues long. The CDR3 bases are TGTGCCACCAGTGATGTCACTAGAGGGCCGAATGAGCAGTTCTTC. Translating gives CATSDVTRGPNEQFF.

The J gene is TRBJ2-7, the V gene TRBV18, with D hard to call. CDR3 length: 11 residues. With 6 bases removed from V and 4 bases from J, the gap between germline ends came to 7 bases. Germline CDR1 is KGHSH and CDR2 is LQKENI. CDR3 in amino acids: CASSGEYEQYF. Written as DNA, the CDR3 is TGTGCCAGCTCCGGCGAGTACGAGCAGTACTTC.

The count of this clone is one. The rearrangement links TRBV15 to TRBJ2-3, with D tentatively TRBD2 (6 bases). CDR3 size: 14 residues. V was clipped by 3 bases and J by 2 bases, with 9 bases between them. Germline CDR1 and CDR2: LNHNV and YYDKDF (reference sequence). In DNA form, the CDR3 reads TGTGCCACCAGCAGTAGCGGTTACACAGATACGCAGTATTTT. Encoded protein: CATSSSGYTDTQYF.

The chain links TRBV19 to TRBJ1-2, with unresolved D. Germline loops: CDR1 LNHDA, CDR2 SQIVND (reference sequence). V was pared by 3 bases and J by 2 bases, with 16 bases between. The CDR3 is 16 amino acids. The CDR3 region is CASSIGERYRNYGYTF. The CDR3, as DNA: TGTGCCAGTAGTATCGGGGAGCGCTACCGGAACTATGGCTACACCTTC.

V usage is TRBV30 and J usage is TRBJ2-1; D not certain. The CDR3 totals 11 residues. V dropped 4 bases and J dropped 1 base, with 2 bases sitting between them. The V gene's germline CDR1 is GTSNPN and CDR2 SVGIG (reference sequence). The CDR3, as DNA: TGTGCCTGGAATTCCTACAATGAGCAGTTCTTC. Encoded protein: CAWNSYNEQFF.

This clone was counted once. The chain combines TRBV7-9 with TRBJ1-2; D is possibly TRBD1 (5 bases). V shed 1 base and J shed 8 bases, with 14 bases lying between them. The length of the CDR3 is 14 residues. Germline V lookup: CDR1 SEHNR, CDR2 FQNEAQ (reference sequence). The CDR3 bases are TGTGCCAGCAGCTTAGTAGGGGACCCCGAGGGCTACACCTTC. It codes for CASSLVGDPEGYTF. The full variable domain, its missing parts supplied by reference TRBV7-9 and TRBJ1-2, is DTGVSQNPRHKITKRGQNVTFRCDPISEHNRLYWYRQTLGQGPEFLTYFQNEAQLEKSRLLSDRFSAERPKGSFSTLEIQRTEQGDSAMYLCASSLVGDPEGYTFGSGTRLTVV.

The chain couples TRBV5-1 to TRBJ2-2, with a tentative D call TRBD1 (6 bases). Germline values: CDR1 SGHRS, CDR2 YFSETQ. With 5 bases removed from V and 5 bases from J, the gap between germline ends came to 16 bases. The CDR3 loop spans 15 amino acids. The CDR3: CASRPQGQGTGELFF. For the CDR3, the DNA is TGCGCCAGCAGACCCCAGGGGCAGGGGACCGGGGAGCTGTTTTTT.